The 32 T cell receptor beta chains below come from one sample, sequenced in a study of T cell changes during pregnancy in multiple sclerosis. This table comes from immunoSEQ multiplex PCR, and its TCRdb copy is limited to in-frame clones, with some not included. The sample consists of 29,000 or so clones, roughly nine tenths of them appearing once. The source material was CD8+ T cells from peripheral blood mononuclear cells, sampled in the second trimester of pregnancy. The receptor set was obtained from a female donor with multiple sclerosis, enrolled in a pregnancy study.

This chain joins TRBV28 and TRBJ2-1; D gene ambiguous. The CDR3 extends over 12 amino acids. Trimming took 6 bases from V and 4 from J, leaving 7 bases between them. The germline V gene encodes CDR1 MDHEN and CDR2 SYDVKM. For the CDR3, the DNA is TGTGCCAGCAGCCGTATATACAATGAGCAGTTCTTC. This translates into CASSRIYNEQFF.

The V call is TRBV4-3, the J call TRBJ1-5, with a tentative D call TRBD1 (5 bases). V lost 5 bases to trimming and J lost 0 bases, with 11 bases between them. Germline CDR1 is LGHNA and CDR2 is YSLEER. The CDR3 contains 15 residues. CDR3 nucleotide sequence: TGCGCCAGCAGCTTAAACAGGAATAGCAATCAGCCCCAGCATTTT. It translates to CASSLNRNSNQPQHF.

The chain is built from TRBV25-1 and TRBJ2-3, with D perhaps TRBD2 (5 bases). Germline CDR1 MGHDK, CDR2 SYGVNS. This CDR3 has 16 amino acids. Trimming stripped 3 bases from V and 1 base from J, with 14 bases between. The DNA of the CDR3 is TGTGCCAGCAGTGACTGGGCGGAGGTGGGCACAGATACGCAGTATTTT. It translates to CASSDWAEVGTDTQYF.

The chain employs TRBV10-3 and TRBJ2-3; the D gene is possibly TRBD1 (5 bases). The CDR3 consists of 13 residues. V shed 6 bases and J shed 1 base, with 8 bases lying between them. Germline V gene lookup returns CDR1 ENHRY and CDR2 SYGVKD. CDR3 sequence reads: CAIRGLGTDTQYF. CDR3 DNA sequence: TGTGCCATCAGGGGGCTCGGCACAGATACGCAGTATTTT.

The chain couples TRBV28 to TRBJ2-3; weak D call: TRBD2 (5 bases). The CDR3 is 15 amino acids. Germline V lookup: CDR1 MDHEN, CDR2 SYDVKM. V was shortened by 3 bases and J by 0 bases, with 10 bases between the two germline ends. The chain's CDR3 is CASSFAGESTDTQYF. CDR3 coding DNA: TGTGCCAGCAGTTTTGCGGGTGAGAGCACAGATACGCAGTATTTT.

The J gene is TRBJ2-7, the V gene TRBV7-2; D is possibly TRBD2 (5 bases). This CDR3 is 12 amino acids long. From germline, CDR1 is SGHTA and CDR2 FQGNSA. V was pared by 3 bases and J by 7 bases, with 10 bases between. CDR3 DNA: TGTGCCAGCAGCTTCGCGGCGGGTGAGCAGTACTTC. Translating it yields CASSFAAGEQYF.

The chain links TRBV7-9 to TRBJ1-2, with D possibly matching TRBD1 (6 bases). V lost 7 bases and J 6 bases, leaving 15 bases between the germline ends. This CDR3 has 13 amino acids. Germline CDR1 and CDR2: SEHNR and FQNEAQ (reference sequence). The DNA of the CDR3 is TGTGCCAGCATCCATTCAGGGGCGGATGGCTACACCTTC. Translated: CASIHSGADGYTF.

CDR3 sequence reads: CASSLEGAILHTEEKLFF. The CDR3 DNA is TGCGCCAGCAGCTTGGAGGGGGCTATTTTACACACGGAGGAAAAACTGTTTTTT. The chain couples TRBV5-1 to TRBJ1-4; 7 bases map to TRBD1. Germline CDR1 reads SGHRS; CDR2 reads YFSETQ. After removal of 0 bases from V and 8 bases from J, the junction contained 16 bases not matched to a gene. The CDR3 length is 18 residues.

This clone occurred once. This chain uses TRBV27 with TRBJ2-7, with TRBD2 identical over 13 bases. J lost 3 bases, V lost 5 bases, and 4 bases had no gene match. From germline, CDR1 is MNHEY and CDR2 SMNVEV (reference sequence). There are 15 residues in the CDR3. The CDR3 region is CASSQGTSGNYEQYF. The CDR3 DNA reads TGTGCCAGCAGTCAGGGGACTAGCGGGAACTACGAGCAGTACTTC.

J is TRBJ2-5 and V is TRBV13, with 9 bases that match TRBD2. CDR1 PRHDT and CDR2 FYEKMQ come from the germline V gene (reference sequence). With 4 bases clipped from V and 2 bases from J, the junction kept 8 bases outside the gene matches. This CDR3 contains 16 residues. CDR3 amino acids: CASSSRLADTQETQYF. CDR3 sequence (DNA): TGTGCCAGCAGCTCCAGACTAGCGGATACTCAAGAGACCCAGTACTTC.

The rearrangement links TRBV9 to TRBJ1-4, with 7 bases identical to TRBD1. The CDR3 sequence is 15 residues long. V shed 2 bases, J shed 6 bases, and the junction held 7 bases outside the gene matches. Germline assignment: CDR1 SGDLS and CDR2 YYNGEE. The CDR3 spells CASSVEGGGYEKLFF. The CDR3 DNA sequence: TGTGCCAGCAGCGTCGAAGGGGGCGGTTATGAAAAACTGTTTTTT. The full variable domain, its missing parts supplied by reference TRBV9 and TRBJ1-4, is DSGVTQTPKHLITATGQRVTLRCSPRSGDLSVYWYQQSLDQGLQFLIQYYNGEERAKGNILERFSAQQFPDLHSELNLSSLELGDSALYFCASSVEGGGYEKLFFGSGTQLSVL.

This clone was observed a single time. This chain uses TRBV28 with TRBJ2-1, with D possibly matching TRBD2 (6 bases). The V gene lost 6 bases and the J gene lost 0 bases, with 9 bases spanning the gap. CDR1 is MDHEN, CDR2 SYDVKM, per germline. The length of the CDR3 is 14 residues. CDR3 protein: CASRRGSSYNEQFF. Written as DNA, the CDR3 is TGTGCCAGCAGGCGGGGTAGCTCCTACAATGAGCAGTTCTTC.

The chain's CDR3 is CAISESRNPSGGGNSYNEQFF. In nucleotides, the CDR3 is TGTGCCATCAGTGAGTCGAGAAATCCTAGCGGGGGGGGTAACTCCTACAATGAGCAGTTCTTC. The V and J genes are TRBV10-3 and TRBJ2-1; TRBD2 agrees at 12 bases. The CDR3 extends over 21 amino acids. The ends lost 0 bases at V and 0 bases at J; junction bases unmatched: 12. Looked up from germline, CDR1 is ENHRY and CDR2 is SYGVKD.

The chain couples TRBV27 to TRBJ1-4; TRBD1 agrees at 7 bases. The CDR3 covers 17 residues. The germline CDR1 and CDR2 sequences are MNHEY and SMNVEV (reference sequence). V was pared by 3 bases and J by 0 bases, with 7 bases of the junction left unmatched. Here the CDR3 DNA reads TGTGCCAGCAGTTTTATAACCAGGGGGGCAACTAATGAAAAACTGTTTTTT. Translated, it gives CASSFITRGATNEKLFF. The entire variable domain, with the rest obtained from reference TRBV27 and TRBJ1-4, is as follows: EAQVTQNPRYLITVTGKKLTVTCSQNMNHEYMSWYRQDPGLGLRQIYYSMNVEVTDKGDVPEGYKVSRKEKRNFPLILESPSPNQTSLYFCASSFITRGATNEKLFFGSGTQLSVL.

This chain connects TRBV7-9 to TRBJ2-1, with a tentative D call TRBD2 (5 bases). The germline V and J ends were trimmed by 9 bases and 0 bases, with 15 bases remaining between them. In germline, CDR1 is SEHNR, CDR2 FQNEAQ (reference sequence). The CDR3 has 15 amino acids. The CDR3 reads CASHSEGSSYNEQFF. CDR3 in DNA: TGTGCCAGTCACTCAGAGGGTAGCTCCTACAATGAGCAGTTCTTC. The full variable domain, in which reference TRBV7-9 and TRBJ2-1 provide the parts outside the CDR3, is DTGVSQNPRHKITKRGQNVTFRCDPISEHNRLYWYRQTLGQGPEFLTYFQNEAQLEKSRLLSDRFSAERPKGSFSTLEIQRTEQGDSAMYLCASHSEGSSYNEQFFGPGTRLTVL.

The chain uses TRBV7-9 and TRBJ1-2; 7 bases are a match to TRBD1. CDR1 SEHNR and CDR2 FQNEAQ come from the germline V gene (reference sequence). The CDR3 is 17 residues long. V was clipped by 1 base and J by 0 bases; unmatched bases: 8. The chain's CDR3 is CASSLGQGEQANYGYTF. The CDR3 DNA sequence: TGTGCCAGCAGCTTAGGACAGGGCGAGCAAGCTAACTATGGCTACACCTTC. The entire variable domain, with the rest obtained from reference TRBV7-9 and TRBJ1-2, is as follows: DTGVSQNPRHKITKRGQNVTFRCDPISEHNRLYWYRQTLGQGPEFLTYFQNEAQLEKSRLLSDRFSAERPKGSFSTLEIQRTEQGDSAMYLCASSLGQGEQANYGYTFGSGTRLTVV.

The V call is TRBV28, the J call TRBJ2-1, with 9 bases matching TRBD2. Germline V gene lookup returns CDR1 MDHEN and CDR2 SYDVKM. The ends lost 5 bases at V and 0 bases at J; junction bases unmatched: 5. The CDR3 loop spans 16 amino acids. The CDR3 nucleotides read TGTGCCAGCAGTCCACCTAGCGGGATCTCCTACAATGAGCAGTTCTTC. It is translated as CASSPPSGISYNEQFF.

CDR3 in DNA: TGTGCCAGCAGCTTCGTCTCGGCGGGAAATGAGCAGTTCTTC. It encodes CASSFVSAGNEQFF. The genes are TRBV7-9 and TRBJ2-1; tentatively, D is TRBD2 (6 bases). This CDR3 is built from 14 residues. The V gene lost 3 bases and the J gene lost 7 bases, with 13 bases spanning the gap. Germline V gene sequence: CDR1 SEHNR, CDR2 FQNEAQ (reference sequence).

The rearrangement uses TRBV19 and TRBJ2-1; D unresolved. Trimming stripped 3 bases from V and 7 bases from J, with 10 bases between. The CDR3 covers 13 residues. Germline V gene lookup returns CDR1 LNHDA and CDR2 SQIVND (reference sequence). Written as DNA, the CDR3 is TGTGCCAGTAGTATTTTCGCCCGGAATGAGCAGTTCTTC. It specifies CASSIFARNEQFF.

This chain connects TRBV6-5 to TRBJ1-1; no definite D call. CDR3 size: 13 residues. CDR1 is MNHEY, CDR2 SVGAGI, per germline. V dropped 2 bases and J dropped 1 base, with 5 bases sitting between them. This CDR3 is CASSYAQNTEAFF. For the CDR3, the DNA is TGTGCCAGCAGTTACGCACAGAACACTGAAGCTTTCTTT.

The chain recombines TRBV19 with TRBJ2-5, with TRBD1 matching 8 bases. Germline V gene lookup returns CDR1 LNHDA and CDR2 SQIVND (reference sequence). This CDR3 has 16 residues. V was clipped by 3 bases and J by 0 bases; unmatched bases: 6. The CDR3 here is CASSIGQGTNQETQYF. In DNA form, the CDR3 reads TGTGCCAGTAGTATCGGACAGGGAACGAACCAAGAGACCCAGTACTTC.

The V and J genes are TRBV13 and TRBJ2-5; 11 nucleotides align to TRBD2. J was trimmed by 1 base and V by 6 bases; bases with no gene match: 4. The CDR3 is made up of 15 amino acids. Looked up from germline, CDR1 is PRHDT and CDR2 is FYEKMQ (reference sequence). The CDR3 spells CASSIGTSGQETQYF. The CDR3 nucleotides read TGTGCCAGCAGTATAGGGACTAGCGGCCAAGAGACCCAGTACTTC. Drawing the rest from reference TRBV13 and TRBJ2-5, the complete variable domain is AAGVIQSPRHLIKEKRETATLKCYPIPRHDTVYWYQQGPGQDPQFLISFYEKMQSDKGSIPDRFSAQQFSDYHSELNMSSLELGDSALYFCASSIGTSGQETQYFGPGTRLLVL.

This sequence joins TRBV29-1 and TRBJ2-1; 11 bases match TRBD1. Germline V gene sequence: CDR1 SQVTM, CDR2 ANQGSEA. V shed 7 bases and J 4 bases; nucleotides not matched to a gene: 6. The CDR3 length is 14 residues. CDR3 coding DNA: TGCAGCGCTGAGGACAGGGGGCTGTACAATGAGCAGTTCTTC. Protein sequence: CSAEDRGLYNEQFF.

This sequence joins TRBV4-3 and TRBJ1-5; TRBD1 matches 10 bases. Unmatched junction bases numbered 4, after V lost 1 base and J lost 7 bases. Germline values: CDR1 LGHNA, CDR2 YSLEER. CDR3 length equals 15 residues. CDR3 protein: CASSQVWTGGQPQHF. The CDR3 nucleotides are TGCGCCAGCAGCCAAGTCTGGACAGGGGGGCAGCCCCAGCATTTT.

J is TRBJ2-1 and V is TRBV30; 9 bases align to TRBD1. The CDR3 totals 14 residues. Trimming cost V 3 bases and J 7 bases; bases outside gene matches: 7. CDR1 GTSNPN and CDR2 SVGIG come from the germline V gene (reference sequence). The CDR3 DNA follows: TGTGCCTGGAGCGCCGGGACAGGGCGTAATGAGCAGTTCTTC. Its translation is CAWSAGTGRNEQFF.

The J gene is TRBJ1-1, the V gene TRBV19, with D possibly matching TRBD1 (6 bases). The CDR3 contains 14 residues. The germline V and J ends were trimmed by 9 bases and 0 bases, with 14 bases remaining between them. Germline-derived CDR1 and CDR2 are LNHDA and SQIVND (reference sequence). The CDR3 DNA sequence: TGTGCCAGCCATAACCAGGGGATGAACACTGAAGCTTTCTTT. Translation: CASHNQGMNTEAFF.

This CDR3 is CASSLGGTSRSSTEAFF. The CDR3 DNA is TGTGCCAGCAGCTTGGGGGGGACTTCCAGGTCGAGCACTGAAGCTTTCTTT. The J gene is TRBJ1-1, the V gene TRBV5-4, with a weak D call TRBD1 (5 bases). The CDR3 has 17 amino acids. Germline lookup yields CDR1 SGHNT and CDR2 YYREEE (reference sequence). Trimming left V 0 bases short and J 4 bases short, with 19 bases between.

This clone is labeled medium-sized. The chain employs TRBV12-2 and TRBJ2-2; the table names TRBD1, a call not compared with the DNA. TRBV12-2 is recorded as a pseudogene. This CDR3 has 16 amino acids. The CDR3 spells CASRRPGQGNTGELFF. As DNA, the CDR3 is TGTGCAAGTCGCCGGCCGGGACAGGGGAACACCGGGGAGCTGTTTTTT.

The V gene is TRBV28, the J gene TRBJ2-7, with TRBD2 matching over 7 bases. Germline V gene sequence: CDR1 MDHEN, CDR2 SYDVKM. V gave up 6 bases and J gave up 0 bases; unmatched junction bases: 5. CDR3 length equals 14 residues. DNA of the CDR3: TGTGCCAGCAGCTTAGCGGGCAGCTCCTACGAGCAGTACTTC. Protein product: CASSLAGSSYEQYF. Full variable domain (missing parts from reference TRBV28 and TRBJ2-7): DVKVTQSSRYLVKRTGEKVFLECVQDMDHENMFWYRQDPGLGLRLIYFSYDVKMKEKGDIPEGYSVSREKKERFSLILESASTNQTSMYLCASSLAGSSYEQYFGPGTRLTVT.

Only one count was recorded for this clone. V gene TRBV7-9 combines with J gene TRBJ1-1, with a weak D call TRBD1 (6 bases). The CDR3 is 16 residues long. Germline V gives CDR1 SEHNR, CDR2 FQNEAQ (reference sequence). The V gene lost 6 bases and the J gene lost 2 bases, with 19 bases spanning the gap. CDR3 loop: CASSKTHGGANTEAFF. CDR3 bases: TGTGCCAGCAGTAAGACGCATGGGGGGGCCAACACTGAAGCTTTCTTT.

This chain joins TRBV4-1 and TRBJ2-1, with 11 positions matching TRBD1. This CDR3 has 14 amino acids. With V trimmed by 6 bases and J by 9 bases, 7 bases remained unmatched. Germline values: CDR1 MGHRA, CDR2 YSYEKL. CDR3 nucleotides: TGCGCCAGCAGTAGAGGACAGGGGGCAAGTGAGCAGTTCTTC. Protein sequence: CASSRGQGASEQFF.

V gene TRBV28 combines with J gene TRBJ1-2; weak D call: TRBD1 (5 bases). V gave up 2 bases and J gave up 2 bases, with 12 bases separating them. This CDR3 has 15 amino acids. In germline, CDR1 is MDHEN, CDR2 SYDVKM. CDR3 protein: CASSLPQEINYGYTF. As DNA, the CDR3 is TGTGCCAGCAGTTTACCACAGGAGATAAACTATGGCTACACCTTC.